This T cell receptor (beta chain) came from a study of vaccination effects on CD4 cells after COVID-19. Points from the study as a whole: Convalescent patients in the study were few, and early post-infection timepoints were absent. Nearly all vaccine-induced clones in healthy recipients recognized only SARS-CoV-2.

Ahead of sequencing, the ViraFEST assay grew antigen-specific CD4+ T cells using viral peptide pools. Isolating CD4+ T cells followed less than 11 days of culture. Subjects were given two BNT162b2 or mRNA-1273 vaccine doses. With roughly 9.1 ug/ml peptides and roughly 9.4 IU/ml IL-2, 2 million or so PBMC per well were cultured. TCRdb keeps only in-frame clones here, not all; method: immunoSEQ multiplex PCR. The sample has 40,000 to 50,000 clones; about four fifths are singletons. Regarding this clone: Its specificity is not known.

Per germline, CDR1 MNHNS and CDR2 SASEGT. The CDR3 totals 16 residues. V dropped 0 bases and J dropped 1 base, with 12 bases sitting between them. J is TRBJ1-1 and V is TRBV6-1; D possibly corresponds to TRBD1 (5 bases). Sample: CD4+ T cells from PBMCs cultured with HCoV-OC43 spike peptides, taken after COVID-19 vaccination. Subset: HCoV-OC43 spike overlapping peptide pool stimulation. The source is a human donor who received a COVID-19 vaccine. Here the CDR3 reads CASSEAGQGWNTEAFF. Written as DNA, the CDR3 is TGTGCCAGCAGTGAAGCGGGGCAAGGGTGGAACACTGAAGCTTTCTTT.